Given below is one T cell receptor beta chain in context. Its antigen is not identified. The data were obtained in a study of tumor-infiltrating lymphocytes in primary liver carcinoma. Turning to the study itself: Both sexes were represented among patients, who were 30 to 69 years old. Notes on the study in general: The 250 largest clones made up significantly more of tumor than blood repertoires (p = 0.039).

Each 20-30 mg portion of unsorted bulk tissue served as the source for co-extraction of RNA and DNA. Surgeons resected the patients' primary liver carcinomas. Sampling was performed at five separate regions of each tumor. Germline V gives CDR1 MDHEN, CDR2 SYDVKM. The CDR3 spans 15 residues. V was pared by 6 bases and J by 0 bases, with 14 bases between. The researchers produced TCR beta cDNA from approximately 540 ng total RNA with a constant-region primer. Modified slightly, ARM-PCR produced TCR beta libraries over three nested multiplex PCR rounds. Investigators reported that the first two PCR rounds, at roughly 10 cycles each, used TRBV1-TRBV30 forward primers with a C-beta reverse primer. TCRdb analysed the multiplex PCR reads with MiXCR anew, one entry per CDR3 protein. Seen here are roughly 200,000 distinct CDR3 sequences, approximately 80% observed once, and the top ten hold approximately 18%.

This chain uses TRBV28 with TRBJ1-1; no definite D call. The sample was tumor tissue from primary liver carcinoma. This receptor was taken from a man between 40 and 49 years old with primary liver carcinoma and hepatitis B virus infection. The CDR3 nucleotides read TGTGCCAGCAGCTCACAATCATTGGTGAACACTGAAGCTTTCTTT. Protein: CASSSQSLVNTEAFF.